This T cell receptor (beta chain) was recorded in a study of Tregs in tolerant kidney transplant recipients. Study-wide results and caveats: The most relevant donor-specific Treg TCRbeta repertoire apparently came from expansion with activated donor B cells. Tolerant patients' donor-specific Tregs expanded beyond overall Tregs, suggesting antigen-driven growth.

In regard to this clone: Its antigen is not known. The CDR3 end lies 3 residues beyond the end of the read and is filled in from the germline J gene.

The nonmyeloablative bone marrow transplants came from related graft donors, with transient mixed chimerism. Per germline, CDR1 SNHLY and CDR2 FYNNEI. Trimming took 5 bases from V and 4 from J; bases not matched to a gene: 6. The CDR3 is 15 amino acids. The assay was immunoSEQ multiplex PCR, and TCRdb's table has in-frame clones only and misses some. This sample's table has 30,000 to 40,000 clones. This sequence originates from a human patient who received a combined kidney and bone marrow transplant. Some of these T cells may belong to the graft donor. The material was CD4+ T cells from blood (PBMCs), obtained 24 months after the transplant. The rearrangement joins TRBV2 to TRBJ1-5, with 9 bases aligning to TRBD1. The part of the CDR3 DNA that was read is TGTGCCAGCAGTATCGGGACAGGGAGGAATCAGCCC. Amino acids: CASSIGTGRNQP. The CDR3 as a whole reads CASSIGTGRNQPQHF.